A selection of T cell receptor beta chains follows, all from one sample in a study of CD8 T cells in ankylosing spondylitis. TCRdb reanalysed the 5' RACE reads using MiXCR and keeps one entry per CDR3 protein. The sample comprises roughly 250,000 distinct CDR3 sequences, 8% to 9.5% of which are singletons, and approximately 6.3% rests with the top ten. Sequencing was performed on blood, either unsorted or a sorted T cell fraction (not recorded which). These receptors were taken from a male donor with ankylosing spondylitis or in good health (not recorded which). The CDR3 runs from the conserved cysteine through the conserved F or W. A D gene is named only where the DNA matches it firmly. Size is omitted from some rows. Given values are once, few, many or a class for expanded clones.

v_gene	abundance	j_gene	d_gene	CDR3nt	CDR3aa
TRBV7-8	many	TRBJ2-1	TRBD2	TGTGCCAGCAGCTCCCTTAGCGGGAGGGCCGGCAATGAGCAGTTCTTC	CASSSLSGRAGNEQFF
TRBV21-1	many	TRBJ2-7	NA	TGTGCCAGCAGCAAAGATGGTGTGAGTTTCCACGAGCAGTACTTC	CASSKDGVSFHEQYF
TRBV5-1	few	TRBJ2-7	NA	TGCGCCAGCAGCTTACAGGGTCCCCGGGGCGAGCAGTACTTC	CASSLQGPRGEQYF
TRBV5-1	many	TRBJ2-3	TRBD2	TGCGCCAGCAGCCTCCCCGGGGGGGGTGGAGATACGCAGTATTTT	CASSLPGGGGDTQYF
TRBV20-1	many	TRBJ1-5	NA	TGCAGTGCTAGGCAGGGGAGTCAGCCCCAGCATTTT	CSARQGSQPQHF
TRBV4-1	many	TRBJ2-3	TRBD2	TGCGCCAGCAGCGAGAGCGGGGGGGTGGATACGCAGTATTTT	CASSESGGVDTQYF
TRBV15	many	TRBJ2-3	NA	TGTGCCACCAGCAGAGAAGCACGCACAGATACGCAGTATTTT	CATSREARTDTQYF
TRBV7-2	few	TRBJ1-2	NA	TGTGCCAGCAGCTTAAAGGACTTGAACTATGGCTACACCTTC	CASSLKDLNYGYTF
TRBV29-1	many	TRBJ2-5	NA	TGCAGCGTTGTAAGGCAGCAAGAGACCCAGTACTTC	CSVVRQQETQYF
TRBV6-1	many	TRBJ1-2	TRBD1	TGTGCCAGCAGTCCCCTAGAGGGGGCGGTGGGCTACACCTTC	CASSPLEGAVGYTF
TRBV2	NA	TRBJ1-2	NA	TGTGCCAGCAGTGAAGCGGTCAGGGTTGGATCCTATGGCTACACCTTC	CASSEAVRVGSYGYTF
TRBV5-5	many	TRBJ1-1	NA	TGTGCCAGCAGCTTATTTCTGGGAATGAACACTGAAGCTTTCTTT	CASSLFLGMNTEAFF
TRBV5-8	NA	TRBJ1-2	NA	TGTGCCAGCAGCCCACTCTGGGGGTATGGCTACACCTTC	CASSPLWGYGYTF
TRBV18	many	TRBJ2-2	NA	TGTGCCAGCTCAGAAACAGTGAACACCGGGGAGCTGTTTTTT	CASSETVNTGELFF
TRBV30	few	TRBJ1-2	NA	TGTGCCTGGACTCCCAAGACACTGGGATATGGCTACACCTTC	CAWTPKTLGYGYTF
TRBV9	many	TRBJ2-7	NA	TGTGCCAGCAGCCCTCGAGGGACCTTCTCCTACGAGCAGTACTTC	CASSPRGTFSYEQYF
TRBV7-6	few	TRBJ1-1	NA	TGTGCCAGCAGTTCCTCGGACGGGAACACTGAAGCTTTCTTT	CASSSSDGNTEAFF
TRBV2	many	TRBJ2-7	NA	TGTGCCAGCAGTGAAGGATGGGACATCTCCTCCTACGAGCAGTACTTC	CASSEGWDISSYEQYF
TRBV6-2/TRBV6-3	many	TRBJ2-7	NA	TGTGCCAGCGTTGGTTCCCTCCACTCCTACGAGCAGTACTTC	CASVGSLHSYEQYF
TRBV12-3/TRBV12-4	many	TRBJ2-2	NA	TGTGCCAGCAGTCCGGACCGGAGGGAGCTGTTTTTT	CASSPDRRELFF
TRBV5-1	many	TRBJ1-1	TRBD1	TGCGCCAGCAGCTCCCCAGGGGGCCCCACTGAAGCTTTCTTT	CASSSPGGPTEAFF
TRBV10-3	many	TRBJ1-4	NA	TGTGCCATCAGTGGGCAGACTAATGAAAAACTGTTTTTT	CAISGQTNEKLFF
TRBV2	many	TRBJ2-3	TRBD2	TGTGCCAGCAGTGAACAGCTAGCGGAGGGGCTAAATACGCAGTATTTT	CASSEQLAEGLNTQYF
TRBV7-2	many	TRBJ2-3	TRBD2	TGCGCCAGCAGCTTGGCGGGAGGGCGGACAGATACGCAGTATTTT	CASSLAGGRTDTQYF
TRBV5-1	few	TRBJ2-3	NA	TGCGCCAGCAGCTTACTTGTGAGAGATACGCAGTATTTT	CASSLLVRDTQYF
TRBV12-3/TRBV12-4	many	TRBJ1-5	TRBD1	TGTGCCAGCAGTTCCGGGACAGGCAATCAGCCCCAGCATTTT	CASSSGTGNQPQHF
TRBV20-1	few	TRBJ1-1	NA	TGCAGTGCTCAGGCGGCCGGGGAGTACACTGAAGCTTTCTTT	CSAQAAGEYTEAFF
TRBV10-3	many	TRBJ1-5	NA	TGTGCCATCAGACCCCAGGGGATCGGGCAGCCCCAGCATTTT	CAIRPQGIGQPQHF
TRBV4-2	many	TRBJ1-4	NA	TGTGCCAGCAGCCAAGCCGGGTCCGGCGGGGAAAAACTGTTTTTT	CASSQAGSGGEKLFF
TRBV7-2	many	TRBJ1-3	NA	TGTGCCAGCACTCCCACCTGGGGGGTAAATGGAAACACCATATATTTT	CASTPTWGVNGNTIYF
TRBV12-3/TRBV12-4	NA	TRBJ2-2	NA	TGTGCCAGCAGTTCGCGCAGACAATCGAACACCGGGGAGCTGTTTTTT	CASSSRRQSNTGELFF
TRBV20-1	many	TRBJ2-1	TRBD2	TGCAGTGCTACATCGCTTGGCGGGAGAAACTACAATGAGCAGTTCTTC	CSATSLGGRNYNEQFF
TRBV4-3	many	TRBJ1-3	NA	TGCGCCAGCAGCCAGGGGGGGCGGGGGAACACCATATATTTT	CASSQGGRGNTIYF
TRBV7-2	many	TRBJ2-1	TRBD2	TGTGCCAGCAGCCCCAGCGGGGACTCCTACAATGAGCAGTTCTTC	CASSPSGDSYNEQFF
TRBV5-1	many	TRBJ2-2	NA	TGCGCCAGCAGCTTGGACGGAAACACCGGGGAGCTGTTTTTT	CASSLDGNTGELFF
TRBV7-2	many	TRBJ1-5	NA	TGTGCCAGCAGCTTATGGGCAAATAGCAATCAGCCCCAGCATTTT	CASSLWANSNQPQHF
TRBV5-6	many	TRBJ2-7	NA	TGTGCCAGCAGCTTGGAGGGAGCCGCAGTAAGATACGAGCAGTACTTC	CASSLEGAAVRYEQYF
TRBV4-1	many	TRBJ2-3	NA	TGCGCCAGCAGCCAAGATGGCTGGAGTGGTACAGATACGCAGTATTTT	CASSQDGWSGTDTQYF
TRBV5-4	few	TRBJ1-2	TRBD1	TGTGCCAGCAGCTTTGACAGGGGGTATGGCTACACCTTC	CASSFDRGYGYTF
TRBV7-6	few	TRBJ2-7	TRBD2	TGTGCCAGCAGCTTCGGGACTAGCGGGGTCAACGAGCAGTACTTC	CASSFGTSGVNEQYF
TRBV10-3	NA	TRBJ2-7	TRBD1	TGTGCCATCAGTGACCGGGACAGGGGGTCCTACGAGCAGTACTTC	CAISDRDRGSYEQYF
TRBV20-1	many	TRBJ2-1	NA	TGCAGTGCCTCGTTGAGGGACTATGAGCAGTTCTTC	CSASLRDYEQFF
TRBV12-3/TRBV12-4	NA	TRBJ2-2	TRBD2	TGTGCCAGCAGTCCACGGACTAGCGGGAGTGGCGGGGAGCTGTTTTTT	CASSPRTSGSGGELFF
TRBV5-5	NA	TRBJ1-6	NA	TGTGCCAGCAGCTTGGAGGTCAGCGGAGGGTCACCCCTCCACTTT	CASSLEVSGGSPLHF
TRBV7-8	many	TRBJ1-5	NA	TGTGCCAGCAGCTTAGGGGGGGTGGGTAGCAATCAGCCCCAGCATTTT	CASSLGGVGSNQPQHF
TRBV5-6	many	TRBJ2-5	NA	TGTGCCAGCATCACCCATGGTAACGGAGAGACCCAGTACTTC	CASITHGNGETQYF
TRBV5-4	many	TRBJ2-1	TRBD2	TGTGCCAGCAGCTTAGAGCCGCGACCGGGACTAGCGGGAGTAAATGAGCAGTTCTTC	CASSLEPRPGLAGVNEQFF
TRBV5-6	many	TRBJ2-1	TRBD1	TGTGCCAGCAGCTTGGGGACAGGGTATAGCTCCTACAATGAGCAGTTCTTC	CASSLGTGYSSYNEQFF
TRBV11-2	many	TRBJ1-4	TRBD1	TGTGCCAGCAGCCTTACCGGGACAGGGTCTTCTGAAAAACTGTTTTTT	CASSLTGTGSSEKLFF
TRBV20-1	many	TRBJ2-2	NA	TGCAGTGCTAGAGATGGGGGGAGTACCGGGGAGCTGTTTTTT	CSARDGGSTGELFF
TRBV27	many	TRBJ2-1	TRBD2	TGTGCCAGCAGTCTTTACCATAGCGGGGGGACATACAATGAGCAGTTCTTC	CASSLYHSGGTYNEQFF
TRBV5-1	many	TRBJ2-2	TRBD2	TGCGCCAGCAGCGTTGCGGGACTAGCGGACACCGGGGAGCTGTTTTTT	CASSVAGLADTGELFF
TRBV12-3/TRBV12-4	NA	TRBJ2-1	NA	TGTGCCAGCAGCCTCCTCAGTAGCTCCTACAATGAGCAGTTCTTC	CASSLLSSSYNEQFF
TRBV10-2	NA	TRBJ2-7	NA	TGCGCCAGCAGTGGAGGGGCCGAGCAGTACTTC	CASSGGAEQYF
TRBV7-9	NA	TRBJ2-1	TRBD2	TGTGCCAGCAGCTCCCTGGGACTAGTGAAAATGGGTGAGCAGTTCTTC	CASSSLGLVKMGEQFF
TRBV12-3/TRBV12-4	few	TRBJ2-7	NA	TGTGCCAGCAGTTCCCAATTCTACGAGCAGTACTTC	CASSSQFYEQYF
TRBV20-1	many	TRBJ2-1	TRBD2	TGCAGTGCTAGAGATCTGGGACTAGACTATGAGCAGTTCTTC	CSARDLGLDYEQFF
TRBV5-6	many	TRBJ2-7	NA	TGTGCCAGCAGCCGCCGGGACCTCGAGCAGTACTTC	CASSRRDLEQYF